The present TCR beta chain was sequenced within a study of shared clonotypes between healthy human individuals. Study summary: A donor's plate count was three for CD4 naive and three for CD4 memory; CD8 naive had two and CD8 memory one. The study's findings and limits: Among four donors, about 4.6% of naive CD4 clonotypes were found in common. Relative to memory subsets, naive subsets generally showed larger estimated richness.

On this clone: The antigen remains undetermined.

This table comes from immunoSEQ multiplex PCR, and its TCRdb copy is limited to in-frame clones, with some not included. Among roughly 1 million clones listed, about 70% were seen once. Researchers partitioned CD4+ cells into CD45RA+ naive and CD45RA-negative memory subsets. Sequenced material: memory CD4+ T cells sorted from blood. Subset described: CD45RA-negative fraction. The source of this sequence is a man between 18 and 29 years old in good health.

The CDR3 DNA follows: TGTGCCAGCTCACCATCGGACAGCTATGGAAACACCATATATTTT. Its protein is CASSPSDSYGNTIYF. This chain connects TRBV18 to TRBJ1-3, with D possibly TRBD1 on 6 matching bases. Trimming cost V 2 bases and J 3 bases, with 11 bases left between them. The CDR3 is 15 amino acids. The germline V gene encodes CDR1 KGHSH and CDR2 LQKENI.